This TCR beta chain was identified in a study of neurological immune-mediated disorders. MiXCR was run by TCRdb on the 5' RACE reads, yielding one entry per CDR3 protein. The data contain about 45,000 distinct CDR3 sequences, roughly 12% of them singletons. At least ten counts were recorded for this clonotype. Time point: longitudinal time-point 3. PBMCs stored at -80 C, 2 million in total, were the source of the unsorted libraries. The sequenced sample consisted of PBMCs. The receptor was derived from a man younger than 45 in good health.

The CDR3 spells CASSPGLAGVRWETQYF. The CDR3 DNA follows: TGCGCCAGCAGCCCGGGACTAGCGGGAGTCAGATGGGAGACCCAGTACTTC. The chain couples TRBV5-1 to TRBJ2-5; 14 nucleotides agree with TRBD2. CDR3 length: 17 amino acids. The V segment lost 4 bases and the J segment 5 bases; nucleotides outside the gene matches: 10. CDR1 SGHRS and CDR2 YFSETQ come from the germline V gene.